The rows below give T cell receptor beta chains drawn from one sample of a study of post-analysis software for immune sequencing data. TCRdb processed the PCR reads anew with MiXCR; each CDR3 protein has one entry. Of 700,000 to 900,000 distinct CDR3 sequences in the sample, approximately 44% were seen once. Sequencing used blood. These receptors all come from a girl under 18 with multiple sclerosis. Each CDR3 is given with its conserved first and last residue. The D gene is left open where the match is weak. Only part of the rows carry a size: once, few, many, or a class if the clone is expanded.

j_gene: TRBJ2-3
abundance: .
d_gene: .
len: 17
v_gene: TRBV14
CDR3nt: TGTGCCAGCAGCCAAGATGATTCGGGACTGGGAACAGATACGCAGTATTTT
CDR3aa: CASSQDDSGLGTDTQYF

j_gene: TRBJ2-7
abundance: .
d_gene: TRBD2
len: 16
v_gene: TRBV11-2
CDR3nt: TGTGCCAGCAGCTTATTTGATAGCGGGAGTCCATACGAGCAGTACTTC
CDR3aa: CASSLFDSGSPYEQYF

j_gene: TRBJ2-3
abundance: .
d_gene: .
len: 13
v_gene: TRBV28
CDR3nt: TGTGCCAGCAGTTGGGGGGCACAAGATACGCAGTATTTT
CDR3aa: CASSWGAQDTQYF

j_gene: TRBJ1-5
abundance: .
d_gene: TRBD1
len: 14
v_gene: TRBV30
CDR3nt: TGTGCCTGGAGTCCACCGACAGGGAATCAGCCCCAGCATTTT
CDR3aa: CAWSPPTGNQPQHF

j_gene: TRBJ2-1
abundance: few
d_gene: .
len: 15
v_gene: TRBV7-8
CDR3nt: TGTGCCAGCACTCTAGGGGGGACTCGCTACAATGAGCAGTTCTTC
CDR3aa: CASTLGGTRYNEQFF

j_gene: TRBJ2-5
abundance: .
d_gene: .
len: 15
v_gene: TRBV7-3
CDR3nt: TGTGCCAGCAGCTTAAGCGGGGGCCTCCTGCATGAGCAGTACTTC
CDR3aa: CASSLSGGLLHEQYF

j_gene: TRBJ2-5
abundance: .
d_gene: TRBD1
len: 16
v_gene: TRBV5-1
CDR3nt: TGCGCCAGCAGCTTGGGTTGGGACAGGACAACGGAGACCCAGTACTTC
CDR3aa: CASSLGWDRTTETQYF

j_gene: TRBJ1-2
abundance: .
d_gene: .
len: 13
v_gene: TRBV3-1
CDR3nt: TGTGCCAGCAGCCAAGAGATCCTGGACGGCTACACCTTC
CDR3aa: CASSQEILDGYTF

j_gene: TRBJ2-7
abundance: .
d_gene: TRBD1
len: 13
v_gene: TRBV29-1
CDR3nt: TGCAGCGTCTCTACAGGGGAGAGCGAGGAGCAGTACTTC
CDR3aa: CSVSTGESEEQYF

j_gene: TRBJ2-2
abundance: .
d_gene: .
len: 15
v_gene: TRBV7-9
CDR3nt: TGTGCCAGCAGCGGACAAAATCCGAGCACCGGGGAGCTGTTTTTT
CDR3aa: CASSGQNPSTGELFF

j_gene: TRBJ2-5
abundance: .
d_gene: TRBD2
len: 15
v_gene: TRBV4-2
CDR3nt: TGTGCCAGCAGCCAACTAGTGGGAGGGCCAGAGACCCAGTACTTC
CDR3aa: CASSQLVGGPETQYF

j_gene: TRBJ2-1
abundance: .
d_gene: TRBD2
len: 14
v_gene: TRBV28
CDR3nt: TGTGCCAGCAGGGGGACTACATGGGGGAATGAGCAGTTCTTC
CDR3aa: CASRGTTWGNEQFF

j_gene: TRBJ2-7
abundance: .
d_gene: .
len: 17
v_gene: TRBV14
CDR3nt: TGTGCCAGCAGCCAAGACTACGACATTCAAGGGTACAATGAGCAGTACTTC
CDR3aa: CASSQDYDIQGYNEQYF

j_gene: TRBJ2-5
abundance: .
d_gene: .
len: 16
v_gene: TRBV7-9
CDR3nt: TGTGCCAGCAGCTTTCAGGAGGGTAATCCAAAGGAGACCCAGTACTTC
CDR3aa: CASSFQEGNPKETQYF

j_gene: TRBJ2-7
abundance: .
d_gene: .
len: 15
v_gene: TRBV7-2
CDR3nt: TGTGCCAGCACCGAAACAGGGATTAGCTCCTACGAGCAGTACTTC
CDR3aa: CASTETGISSYEQYF

j_gene: TRBJ2-3
abundance: once
d_gene: TRBD2
len: 16
v_gene: TRBV7-2
CDR3nt: TGTGCCAGTAGCTTAGGGGCTAGCGGGAGGACAGATACGCAGTATTTT
CDR3aa: CASSLGASGRTDTQYF

j_gene: TRBJ2-5
abundance: many
d_gene: .
len: 10
v_gene: TRBV20-1
CDR3nt: TGCAGTGCCCGCCAAGAGACCCAGTACTTC
CDR3aa: CSARQETQYF

j_gene: TRBJ2-7
abundance: .
d_gene: .
len: 16
v_gene: TRBV5-1
CDR3nt: TGCGCCAGCAGCTGGGGCGGAGGTGAAGTGACCTACGAGCAGTACTTC
CDR3aa: CASSWGGGEVTYEQYF

j_gene: TRBJ2-5
abundance: few
d_gene: .
len: 15
v_gene: TRBV20-1
CDR3nt: TGCAGTGCTCCCACTTGGACGCAGACCCAAGAGACCCAGTACTTC
CDR3aa: CSAPTWTQTQETQYF

j_gene: TRBJ2-1
abundance: few
d_gene: .
len: 17
v_gene: TRBV7-2
CDR3nt: TGTGCCAGCAGCTCTCATGAGCGGCCTTTTTCCTACAATGAGCAGTTCTTC
CDR3aa: CASSSHERPFSYNEQFF

j_gene: TRBJ2-3
abundance: .
d_gene: .
len: 16
v_gene: TRBV5-1
CDR3nt: TGCGCCAGCAGCTTGGTTTCTAGCTATTTTGCAGATACGCAGTATTTT
CDR3aa: CASSLVSSYFADTQYF

j_gene: TRBJ1-2
abundance: .
d_gene: .
len: 13
v_gene: TRBV7-9
CDR3nt: TGTGCCAGCAGCCTCGAAGTCAGGGATGGCTACACCTTC
CDR3aa: CASSLEVRDGYTF

j_gene: TRBJ2-1
abundance: once
d_gene: TRBD2
len: 16
v_gene: TRBV20-1
CDR3nt: TGCAGTGCTACCCAACCCGGCGGGAGGGCCGGAAATGAGCAGTTCTTC
CDR3aa: CSATQPGGRAGNEQFF

j_gene: TRBJ2-5
abundance: .
d_gene: .
len: 15
v_gene: TRBV10-3
CDR3nt: TGTGCCATCAGTGGGGGCGGGGGCTACGGGGAGACCCAGTACTTC
CDR3aa: CAISGGGGYGETQYF

j_gene: TRBJ2-1
abundance: .
d_gene: TRBD2
len: 14
v_gene: TRBV29-1
CDR3nt: TGCAGCGCCCGGACTAGCGGAGAGAACAATGAGCAGTTCTTC
CDR3aa: CSARTSGENNEQFF

j_gene: TRBJ1-1
abundance: .
d_gene: .
len: 13
v_gene: TRBV9
CDR3nt: TGTGCCAGCAGCGTAGACTCGTCAGCTGAAGCTTTCTTT
CDR3aa: CASSVDSSAEAFF

j_gene: TRBJ2-7
abundance: .
d_gene: .
len: 16
v_gene: TRBV7-2
CDR3nt: TGTGCCAGCAGCTTAGTTGCCGTCAGGAGCTCCTACGAGCAGTACTTC
CDR3aa: CASSLVAVRSSYEQYF

j_gene: TRBJ2-7
abundance: few
d_gene: .
len: 15
v_gene: TRBV24-1
CDR3nt: TGTGCCACCAGTGACACCTCTGGGAACTCCTACGAGCAGTACTTC
CDR3aa: CATSDTSGNSYEQYF

j_gene: TRBJ2-7
abundance: .
d_gene: .
len: 11
v_gene: TRBV20-1
CDR3nt: TGCAGTGCGACCGGGACCGACGAGCAGTACTTC
CDR3aa: CSATGTDEQYF

j_gene: TRBJ1-2
abundance: .
d_gene: .
len: 19
v_gene: TRBV9
CDR3nt: TGTGCCAGCAGCCCTAGAATAGGGGTGGGGGCTTGGGGTAACTATGGCTACACCTTC
CDR3aa: CASSPRIGVGAWGNYGYTF

j_gene: TRBJ2-1
abundance: .
d_gene: TRBD2
len: 13
v_gene: TRBV20-1
CDR3nt: TGCAGTGCTAGAAAGGGACTAGCGAATGAGCAGTTCTTC
CDR3aa: CSARKGLANEQFF

j_gene: TRBJ2-5
abundance: .
d_gene: .
len: 17
v_gene: TRBV3-1
CDR3nt: TGTGCCAGCAGCCACTTCCCACAGTCGGACTTCCAAGAGACCCAGTACTTC
CDR3aa: CASSHFPQSDFQETQYF

j_gene: TRBJ1-2
abundance: .
d_gene: .
len: 14
v_gene: TRBV14
CDR3nt: TGTGCCAGCAGCCAAGAACGCACTATCTATGGCTACACCTTC
CDR3aa: CASSQERTIYGYTF

j_gene: TRBJ2-1
abundance: .
d_gene: TRBD1
len: 15
v_gene: TRBV12-3/TRBV12-4
CDR3nt: TGTGCCAGCAGGCCCAGGGGGAACTCCTACAATGAGCAGTACTTT
CDR3aa: CASRPRGNSYNEQYF

j_gene: TRBJ2-5
abundance: .
d_gene: .
len: 13
v_gene: TRBV12-3/TRBV12-4
CDR3nt: TGTGCCAGCAGTTTTCTCGAACAAGAGACCCAGTACTTC
CDR3aa: CASSFLEQETQYF

j_gene: TRBJ2-1
abundance: .
d_gene: .
len: 15
v_gene: TRBV29-1
CDR3nt: TGCAGCGTTGAAGATCGAGGAGGGACCTACAATGAGCAGTTCTTC
CDR3aa: CSVEDRGGTYNEQFF

j_gene: TRBJ1-1
abundance: .
d_gene: .
len: 18
v_gene: TRBV7-3
CDR3nt: TGTGCCAGCAGCTTAACACCCAGCGGTGGGAGTGTGAACACTGAAGCTTTCTTT
CDR3aa: CASSLTPSGGSVNTEAFF

j_gene: TRBJ1-6
abundance: .
d_gene: .
len: 13
v_gene: TRBV28
CDR3nt: TGTGCCAGCAGTTTAGTAGGGCGATCACCCCTCCACTTT
CDR3aa: CASSLVGRSPLHF

j_gene: TRBJ1-5
abundance: .
d_gene: TRBD1
len: 14
v_gene: TRBV6-1
CDR3nt: TGTGCTTCCCAGCGAGGGACAGGGAACCAGCCCCAGCATTTT
CDR3aa: CASQRGTGNQPQHF

j_gene: TRBJ2-5
abundance: few
d_gene: .
len: 14
v_gene: TRBV10-3
CDR3nt: TGTGCCATCAGTGAGGGTCTAGTACAAGAGACCCAGTACTTC
CDR3aa: CAISEGLVQETQYF

j_gene: TRBJ2-5
abundance: .
d_gene: TRBD1
len: 14
v_gene: TRBV11-2
CDR3nt: TGTGCCAGCAGCTTAAGGACAGGGGGAGAGACCCAGTACTTC
CDR3aa: CASSLRTGGETQYF

j_gene: TRBJ1-5
abundance: few
d_gene: .
len: 15
v_gene: TRBV15
CDR3nt: TGTGCCACCAGCAGAGAAGCAGGGAGAAATCAGCCCCAGCATTTT
CDR3aa: CATSREAGRNQPQHF

j_gene: TRBJ1-4
abundance: .
d_gene: .
len: 15
v_gene: TRBV7-9
CDR3nt: TGTGCCAGCAGCTTAGTAAGCGCAACTAATGAAAAACGGTTTTTT
CDR3aa: CASSLVSATNEKRFF

j_gene: TRBJ2-2
abundance: .
d_gene: .
len: 14
v_gene: TRBV27
CDR3nt: TGTGCCAGCAGTCGCCTAGGGGGCACCGGGGAGCTGTTTTTT
CDR3aa: CASSRLGGTGELFF

j_gene: TRBJ1-4
abundance: once
d_gene: .
len: 12
v_gene: TRBV12-3/TRBV12-4
CDR3nt: TGTGCCAGCAGTTTATTTAATGAAAAACTGTTTTTT
CDR3aa: CASSLFNEKLFF

j_gene: TRBJ2-6
abundance: few
d_gene: TRBD2
len: 17
v_gene: TRBV19
CDR3nt: TGTGCCAGTAGCAGGACTAGCGGGAGGAGTGGGGCCAACGTCCTGACTTTC
CDR3aa: CASSRTSGRSGANVLTF

j_gene: TRBJ1-2
abundance: .
d_gene: .
len: 14
v_gene: TRBV7-3
CDR3nt: TGTGCCAGCGATGGAATACAACCTAACTATGGCTACACCTTC
CDR3aa: CASDGIQPNYGYTF

j_gene: TRBJ2-7
abundance: .
d_gene: TRBD1
len: 15
v_gene: TRBV4-2
CDR3nt: TGTGCCAGCAGCCAAGATGTAGGGGGCTTCTACGAGCAGTACTTC
CDR3aa: CASSQDVGGFYEQYF